This passage covers 2 T cell receptor beta chains from one sample sequenced in a study of Ad26.COV2.S vaccination and SARS-CoV-2 variants. Profiled with immunoSEQ multiplex PCR; TCRdb holds only in-frame clones, not every one. The sample includes 500,000 or so clones, approximately 90% of them seen just once. The treatment here: approximately 18 received Ad26.COV2.S at low or high dose, single or two shots; about 5 received placebo; per-sample allocation not given. The samples were gathered on day 63 after the first injection of vaccine or placebo. The sequencing used peripheral blood, collected in a trial of Ad26.COV2.S vaccine versus placebo. Receptor source: a person aged 18-60 years who received the Ad26.COV2.S COVID-19 vaccine or a placebo.

V usage is TRBV6-5 and J usage is TRBJ2-1; 7 nucleotides line up with TRBD1. This CDR3 has 15 amino acids. The V gene's germline CDR1 is MNHEY and CDR2 SVGAGI. J gave up 2 bases and V 4 bases, and 5 bases lay outside the gene matches. The CDR3 DNA is TGTGCCAGCAGTTTGAGAGGGGGCGCCTACAATGAGCAGTTCTTC. It encodes CASSLRGGAYNEQFF.

This chain uses TRBV29-1 with TRBJ2-1; 12 positions match TRBD2. CDR1 and CDR2 (germline): SQVTM, ANQGSEA. V lost 8 bases and J lost 10; bases outside the gene matches: 12. This CDR3 region has 14 residues. This CDR3 reads CSLRATSGSGEQFF. Here the CDR3 DNA reads TGCAGCCTACGAGCGACTAGCGGGAGCGGGGAGCAGTTCTTC.